The source of this TCR beta chain is a study of CD8+ T cells in alopecia areata. Study findings and constraints: Scalp samples also yield sequences of resident alphabeta T cells from normal skin. Alopecia totalis/universalis scalp especially showed more expanded CD8+ clones than normal scalp.

On this clone: Antigen specificity is unknown.

PBMCs, the starting material, were the source of sorted CD4+ and CD8+ T cells. After isolation, RNA underwent reverse transcription to generate cDNA as the sequencing template. Repertoires were generated with immunoSEQ multiplex PCR, while TCRdb's copy carries only in-frame clones and drops some. This sample has 150,000 to 200,000 clones, with 45% to 60% found just once. The receptor was isolated from a human donor in good health. Sequencing was done on a sample of CD4+ T cells sorted from blood.

CDR3 amino acids: CASSSSRGLETQYF. Here the CDR3 DNA reads TGCGCCAGCAGCTCCTCCAGGGGGCTTGAGACCCAGTACTTC. The genes are TRBV5-1 and TRBJ2-5; TRBD1 agrees at 8 bases. CDR3 size: 14 residues. The germline V gene has CDR1 SGHRS and CDR2 YFSETQ. V shed 3 bases, J shed 5 bases, and the junction held 6 bases outside the gene matches.